These 24 T cell receptor beta chains were sequenced from one sample in a study of metastatic and nonmetastatic thyroid tumors. TCRdb reprocessed the PCR reads using MiXCR. The sample holds some 31,000 clones, roughly a sixth seen once. Each patient came to thyroid surgery without any prior treatment (of any kind). Specimen: blood. The receptors were gathered from a female donor with papillary thyroid cancer or a benign thyroid nodule (not recorded which). Some clones in this sample may be carry-over from other donors' samples.

The V and J genes are TRBV11-3 and TRBJ2-7; no clear D gene. The CDR3 sequence is 13 residues long. Germline V lookup: CDR1 SGHNT, CDR2 YENEEA. V was clipped by 5 bases and J by 2 bases, with 10 bases between them. CDR3 coding DNA: TGTGCCAGCAGCCTGTACCGAGCCTACGAGCAGTACTTC. Its translation is CASSLYRAYEQYF.

This clone was counted between two and nine times. The chain uses TRBV20-1 and TRBJ2-7, with D possibly TRBD2 on 6 matching bases. This CDR3 spans 12 amino acids. The V end was cut by 7 bases, the J end by 3 bases, with 13 bases between. The V gene's germline CDR1 is DFQATT and CDR2 SNEGSKA (reference sequence). This chain's CDR3 is CSVGGEGYEQYF. CDR3 in DNA: TGCAGTGTCGGAGGGGAAGGCTACGAGCAGTACTTC.

This clone showed up many times. This chain joins TRBV7-3 and TRBJ2-2; TRBD2 matches at 12 bases. This CDR3 is built from 18 residues. V lost 5 bases to trimming and J lost 4 bases; unmatched junction nucleotides: 11. CDR1 is SGHTA, CDR2 FQGTGA, per germline. The CDR3 DNA sequence: TGTGCCAGCAGCCCGTGGACTAGCGGGATGGGGGGCACCGGGGAGCTGTTTTTT. It specifies CASSPWTSGMGGTGELFF.

The table lists this clone with many counts. The chain's CDR3 is CASSSFPGTETQYF. CDR3 bases: TGTGCCAGCAGCTCATTTCCCGGTACAGAGACCCAGTACTTC. The genes are TRBV11-2 and TRBJ2-5; D not resolved. Germline V gene data show CDR1 as SGHAT and CDR2 as FQNNGV. With 4 bases removed from V and 4 bases from J, the gap between germline ends came to 13 bases. The CDR3 consists of 14 residues.

This clone was seen repeatedly, ten times or more. This sequence joins TRBV24-1 and TRBJ2-2; 9 bases match TRBD2. This CDR3 is 15 amino acids long. V gave up 4 bases and J gave up 7 bases; unmatched junction bases: 6. CDR1 is KGHDR and CDR2 is SFDVKD in the germline V gene. The CDR3 coding sequence is TGTGCCACCAGTGAACCGGGACTAGCAGGCGGGGAGCTGTTTTTT. Protein sequence: CATSEPGLAGGELFF.

A word on this clone: Sequence at one end of the junction differs from germline and may be a read error. The chain carries TRBV6-1 and TRBJ2-5, with a weak D call TRBD1 (6 bases). The CDR3 has 16 residues. Germline V gene data show CDR1 as MNHNS and CDR2 as SASEGT. This CDR3 reads CASEYPPSTGQETKYF. Here the CDR3 DNA reads TGTGCCAGCGAATACCCCCCATCGACAGGTCAGGAGACCAAGTACTTC.

In this sample, this clone turned up many times. The V gene is TRBV7-3, the J gene TRBJ2-3; maybe TRBD2 (6 bases). With 5 bases removed from V and 3 bases from J, the gap between germline ends came to 12 bases. CDR1 is SGHTA, CDR2 FQGTGA, per germline. The CDR3 totals 14 residues. This CDR3 reads CASSLLAGTDTQYF. As DNA, the CDR3 is TGTGCCAGCAGCCTTCTCGCGGGAACAGATACGCAGTATTTT.

This clone was counted ten times or more. The V call is TRBV7-2, the J call TRBJ2-1; D is undetermined. Germline CDR1 is SGHTA and CDR2 is FQGNSA. The CDR3 loop spans 15 amino acids. The V gene lost 1 base and the J gene lost 0 bases, with 7 bases spanning the gap. The CDR3 nucleotides are TGTGCCAGCAGCTTAGATTCGAGCTCCTACAATGAGCAGTTCTTC. This codes for CASSLDSSSYNEQFF.

This clone was counted at least ten times. The chain couples TRBV6-2 or TRBV6-3 to TRBJ2-5, with D unresolved. V lost 8 bases and J lost 5, with 9 bases in between. Germline V gene sequence: CDR1 MNHEY, CDR2 SVGEGT. The CDR3 contains 11 residues. DNA of the CDR3: TGTGCCAGCGAGGTGGGGGAGACCCAGTACTTC. Translating gives CASEVGETQYF.

This clone was observed at least ten times. The chain carries TRBV28 and TRBJ2-7; 7 bases are a match to TRBD1. The CDR3 sequence is 14 residues long. The germline V gene has CDR1 MDHEN and CDR2 SYDVKM. Trimming at V came to 4 bases and at J to 3 bases, leaving 6 bases not matched to a gene. CDR3 loop: CASSSPGQIYEQYF. DNA of the CDR3: TGTGCCAGCAGTTCACCGGGACAGATCTACGAGCAGTACTTC.

As regards this clone: At one end the junction does not follow the germline gene, possibly because of a read error. The V call is TRBV28, the J call TRBJ1-1; D is uncertain. The CDR3 extends over 15 amino acids. CDR1 is MDHEN and CDR2 is SYDVKM in the germline V gene. For the CDR3, the DNA is TGTGCCAGCAGCTTTCATACAGCCGGGAACACTGAAGCTTTATTT. This codes for CASSFHTAGNTEALF.

The sample holds many counts of this clone. In DNA form, the CDR3 reads TGTGCCAGCAGCTTGGCCGTGGACAGCAGGGGCTACACCTTC. It is translated as CASSLAVDSRGYTF. This sequence joins TRBV5-4 and TRBJ1-2; the D gene is possibly TRBD1 (6 bases). This CDR3 region has 14 residues. Trimming left V 0 bases short and J 8 bases short, with 14 bases between. Germline V gene sequence: CDR1 SGHNT, CDR2 YYREEE (reference sequence).

The genes are TRBV7-8 and TRBJ2-3; 7 bases are a match to TRBD2. The germline gives CDR1 SGHVS, CDR2 FQNEAQ. After removal of 5 bases from V and 6 bases from J, the junction contained 8 bases not matched to a gene. The CDR3 is 14 residues long. The DNA for the CDR3 is TGTGCCAGCAGCCTCCTCTTGGGGGGGGATACGCAGTATTTT. The encoded protein is CASSLLLGGDTQYF. Full variable domain (rest looked up from reference TRBV7-8 and TRBJ2-3): GAGVSQSPRYKVAKRGQDVALRCDPISGHVSLFWYQQALGQGPEFLTYFQNEAQLDKSGLPSDRFFAERPEGSVSTLKIQRTQQEDSAVYLCASSLLLGGDTQYFGPGTRLTVL.

This clone has at least ten counts. As DNA, the CDR3 is TGTGCCATCAGTGAGCCCACAGGGCAGCCCCAGCATTTT. Protein sequence: CAISEPTGQPQHF. The J gene is TRBJ1-5, the V gene TRBV10-3; tentatively, D is TRBD1 (6 bases). Per germline, CDR1 ENHRY and CDR2 SYGVKD. The length of the CDR3 is 13 residues. Trimming took 2 bases from V and 7 from J, leaving 9 bases between them.

There are many counts of this clone. Other DNA sequences in the sample encode the same CDR3. The chain couples TRBV19 to TRBJ2-7; D may be TRBD2 (6 bases). V shed 1 base and J shed 4 bases, with 11 bases lying between them. Germline-derived CDR1 and CDR2 are LNHDA and SQIVND (reference sequence). This CDR3 has 14 amino acids. Here the CDR3 DNA reads TGTGCCAGTAGTATAGCGGCGGGGATTTACGAGCAGTACTTC. Translation: CASSIAAGIYEQYF.

The table lists this clone with many counts. The genes are TRBV4-1 and TRBJ2-1, with 9 bases identical to TRBD2. This CDR3 spans 15 amino acids. CDR1 is MGHRA, CDR2 YSYEKL, per germline. V gave up 6 bases and J gave up 2 bases; unmatched junction bases: 5. CDR3 residues: CASRWSSGTYNEQFF. CDR3 DNA: TGCGCCAGCAGATGGTCTAGCGGGACCTACAATGAGCAGTTCTTC.

This clone was recorded many times. V is TRBV7-2 and J is TRBJ1-1; perhaps TRBD1 as D (5 bases). Germline V gene sequence: CDR1 SGHTA, CDR2 FQGNSA. This CDR3 has 15 amino acids. Deletions cut 5 bases from V and 0 bases from J, with 13 bases between. CDR3 amino acids: CASSKGTAMNTEAFF. CDR3 coding DNA: TGTGCCAGCAGCAAAGGGACGGCTATGAACACTGAAGCTTTCTTT.

This clone was recorded many times. A much larger clone differs by one base, so this may be a read error. This chain uses TRBV7-3 with TRBJ2-5; 11 bases line up with TRBD2. The trim removed 5 bases at V and 2 bases at J, leaving 4 bases unmatched. The V gene's germline CDR1 is SGHTA and CDR2 FQGTGA. This CDR3 contains 15 residues. The CDR3 DNA reads TGTGCCAGCAGCCCAACTAGCGGGGGACAAGAGACCCAGTACTTC. Its protein product is CASSPTSGGQETQYF.

This clone has a count of ten or more. CDR3 coding DNA: TGTGCCAGCAGCCCCGGGGCGACGAACACCGGGGAGCTGTTTTTT. Amino acids: CASSPGATNTGELFF. The V call is TRBV7-8, the J call TRBJ2-2, with D tentatively TRBD1 or TRBD2 (5 bases each). Germline V gene sequence: CDR1 SGHVS, CDR2 FQNEAQ. The germline V and J ends were trimmed by 5 bases and 0 bases, with 10 bases remaining between them. The CDR3 is 15 amino acids.

Ten or more counts support this clone. The chain recombines TRBV12-3 or TRBV12-4 with TRBJ2-2; 7 positions agree with TRBD1. The CDR3 has 17 amino acids. After removal of 3 bases from V and 4 bases from J, the junction contained 11 bases not matched to a gene. The CDR3 reads CASSFNLGQRATGELFF. The CDR3 region has the DNA TGTGCCAGCAGTTTTAATTTGGGACAGAGGGCCACCGGGGAGCTGTTTTTT.

The rearrangement links TRBV6-1 to TRBJ2-7; 15 positions match TRBD2. This CDR3 comprises 17 residues. The V segment lost 3 bases and the J segment 5 bases; nucleotides outside the gene matches: 8. Germline V gives CDR1 MNHNS, CDR2 SASEGT. The CDR3 is CASSDGLAGGLGDEQYF. The CDR3 DNA is TGTGCCAGCAGTGACGGACTAGCGGGAGGGCTGGGCGACGAGCAGTACTTC.

This clone was seen ten or more times. V is TRBV2 and J is TRBJ1-4; 8 bases align to TRBD1. Germline loops: CDR1 SNHLY, CDR2 FYNNEI. Losses at the gene ends were 6 bases for V and 0 bases for J; bases not matched to a gene: 6. This CDR3 comprises 16 residues. The CDR3 sequence: CASSPDRGTTNEKLFF. The CDR3 region has the DNA TGTGCCAGCAGCCCCGACAGGGGCACAACTAATGAAAAACTGTTTTTT.

This chain uses TRBV28 with TRBJ2-7, with 11 bases that match TRBD2. The CDR3 contains 13 residues. Germline CDR1 MDHEN, CDR2 SYDVKM. Trimming took 3 bases from V and 12 from J; bases not matched to a gene: 7. For the CDR3, the DNA is TGTGCCAGCAGTTTGCTTAGCGGGAGGGACCCGTACTTC. This codes for CASSLLSGRDPYF. Combining the CDR3 with reference TRBV28 and TRBJ2-7 gives the whole variable domain DVKVTQSSRYLVKRTGEKVFLECVQDMDHENMFWYRQDPGLGLRLIYFSYDVKMKEKGDIPEGYSVSREKKERFSLILESASTNQTSMYLCASSLLSGRDPYFGPGTRLTVT.

This clone was seen many times. The chain is built from TRBV30 and TRBJ1-6; tentatively, D is TRBD1 (5 bases). CDR3 length equals 14 residues. Between the trimmed V and J ends, which lost 6 bases and 6 bases, there was a span of 15 bases. Germline CDR1 and CDR2: GTSNPN and SVGIG (reference sequence). For the CDR3, the DNA is TGTGCCTGCCCAGGACCAGGGAGTAATTCACCCCTCCACTTT. It encodes CACPGPGSNSPLHF.